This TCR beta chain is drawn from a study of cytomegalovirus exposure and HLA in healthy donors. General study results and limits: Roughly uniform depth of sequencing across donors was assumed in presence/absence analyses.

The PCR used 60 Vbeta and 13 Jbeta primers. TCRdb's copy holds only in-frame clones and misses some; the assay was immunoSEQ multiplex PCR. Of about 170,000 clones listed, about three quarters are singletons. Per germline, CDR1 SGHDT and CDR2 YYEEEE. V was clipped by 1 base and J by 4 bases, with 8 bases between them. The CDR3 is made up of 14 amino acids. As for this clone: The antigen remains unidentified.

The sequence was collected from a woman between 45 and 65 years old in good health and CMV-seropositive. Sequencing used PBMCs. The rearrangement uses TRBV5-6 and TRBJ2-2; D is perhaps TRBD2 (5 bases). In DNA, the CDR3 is TGTGCCAGCAGCTTGTCCCGGGGCACCGGGGAGCTGTTTTTT. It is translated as CASSLSRGTGELFF.